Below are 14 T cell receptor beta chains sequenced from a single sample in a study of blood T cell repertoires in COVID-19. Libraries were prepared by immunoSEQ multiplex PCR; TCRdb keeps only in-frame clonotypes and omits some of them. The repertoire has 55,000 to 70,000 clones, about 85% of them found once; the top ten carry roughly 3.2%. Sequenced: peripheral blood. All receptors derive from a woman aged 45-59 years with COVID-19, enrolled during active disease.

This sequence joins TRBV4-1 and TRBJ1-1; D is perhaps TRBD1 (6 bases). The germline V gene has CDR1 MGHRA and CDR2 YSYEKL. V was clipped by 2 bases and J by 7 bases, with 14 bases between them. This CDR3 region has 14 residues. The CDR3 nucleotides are TGCGCCAGCAGCCAACCTACAGGGTCGGGTGAAGCTTTCTTT. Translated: CASSQPTGSGEAFF.

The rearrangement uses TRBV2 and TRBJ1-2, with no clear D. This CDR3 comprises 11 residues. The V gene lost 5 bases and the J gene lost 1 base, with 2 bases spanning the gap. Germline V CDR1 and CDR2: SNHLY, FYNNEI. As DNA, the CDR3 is TGTGCCAGCAGTCATAACTATGGCTACACCTTC. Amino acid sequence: CASSHNYGYTF.

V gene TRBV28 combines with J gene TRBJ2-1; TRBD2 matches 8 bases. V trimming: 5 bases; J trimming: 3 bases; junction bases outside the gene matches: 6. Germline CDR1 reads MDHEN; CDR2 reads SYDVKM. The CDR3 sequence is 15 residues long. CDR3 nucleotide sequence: TGTGCCAGCAGTACCACGGGACTAGTCTACAATGAGCAGTTCTTC. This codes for CASSTTGLVYNEQFF.

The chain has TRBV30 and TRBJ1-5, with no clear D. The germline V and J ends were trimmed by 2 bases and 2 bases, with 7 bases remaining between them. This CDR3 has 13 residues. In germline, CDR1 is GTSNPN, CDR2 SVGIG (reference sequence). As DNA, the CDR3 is TGTGCCTGGAGTCCTACTGGCAATCAGCCCCAGCATTTT. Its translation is CAWSPTGNQPQHF.

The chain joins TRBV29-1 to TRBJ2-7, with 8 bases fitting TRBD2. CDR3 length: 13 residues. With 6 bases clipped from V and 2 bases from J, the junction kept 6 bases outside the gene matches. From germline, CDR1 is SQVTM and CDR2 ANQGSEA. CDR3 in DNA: TGCAGCGTCATTAGCGGGGCCACCTACGAGCAGTACTTC. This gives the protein CSVISGATYEQYF.

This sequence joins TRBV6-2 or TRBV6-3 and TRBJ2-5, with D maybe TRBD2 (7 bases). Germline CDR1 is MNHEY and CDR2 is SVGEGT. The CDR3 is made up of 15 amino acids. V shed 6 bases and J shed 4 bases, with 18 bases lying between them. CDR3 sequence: CASSPSGGRVETQYF. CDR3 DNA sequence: TGTGCCAGCAGCCCCTCCGGGGGGCGGGTAGAGACCCAGTACTTC.

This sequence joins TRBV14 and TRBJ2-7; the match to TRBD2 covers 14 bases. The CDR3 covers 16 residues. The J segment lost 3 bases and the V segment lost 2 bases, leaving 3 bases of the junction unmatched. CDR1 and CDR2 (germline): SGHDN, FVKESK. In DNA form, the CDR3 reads TGTGCCAGCAGCCAATGGACTAGCGGGGGGAGCTACGAGCAGTACTTC. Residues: CASSQWTSGGSYEQYF.

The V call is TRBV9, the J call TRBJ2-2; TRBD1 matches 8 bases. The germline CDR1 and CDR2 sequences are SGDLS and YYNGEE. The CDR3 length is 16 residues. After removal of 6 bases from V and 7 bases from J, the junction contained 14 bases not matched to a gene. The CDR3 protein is CASTPTATGAGGELFF. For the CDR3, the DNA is TGTGCCAGCACCCCCACCGCGACAGGGGCGGGCGGGGAGCTGTTTTTT. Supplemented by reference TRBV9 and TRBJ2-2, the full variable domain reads DSGVTQTPKHLITATGQRVTLRCSPRSGDLSVYWYQQSLDQGLQFLIQYYNGEERAKGNILERFSAQQFPDLHSELNLSSLELGDSALYFCASTPTATGAGGELFFGEGSRLTVL.

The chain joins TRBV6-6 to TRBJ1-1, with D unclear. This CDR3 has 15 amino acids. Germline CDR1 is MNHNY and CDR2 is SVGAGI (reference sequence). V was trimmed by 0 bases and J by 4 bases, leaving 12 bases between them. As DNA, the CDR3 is TGTGCCAGCAGTTACTCGGCGGGTCCCGGCACTGAAGCTTTCTTT. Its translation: CASSYSAGPGTEAFF.

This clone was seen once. Here the CDR3 reads CATSEAGGWADTQYF. In DNA, the CDR3 is TGTGCCACCAGCGAAGCGGGAGGGTGGGCAGATACGCAGTATTTT. This chain joins TRBV15 and TRBJ2-3, with 10 nucleotides matching TRBD2. V dropped 5 bases and J dropped 4; count of bases not matched to a gene: 6. Germline CDR1 and CDR2: LNHNV and YYDKDF (reference sequence). The CDR3 has 15 residues.

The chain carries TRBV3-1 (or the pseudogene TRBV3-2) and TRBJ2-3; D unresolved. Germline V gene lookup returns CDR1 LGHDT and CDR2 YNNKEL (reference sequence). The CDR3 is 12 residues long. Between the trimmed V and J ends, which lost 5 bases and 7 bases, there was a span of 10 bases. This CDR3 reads CASSSRLYTQYF. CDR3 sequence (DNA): TGTGCCAGCAGCTCCCGACTCTATACGCAGTATTTT.

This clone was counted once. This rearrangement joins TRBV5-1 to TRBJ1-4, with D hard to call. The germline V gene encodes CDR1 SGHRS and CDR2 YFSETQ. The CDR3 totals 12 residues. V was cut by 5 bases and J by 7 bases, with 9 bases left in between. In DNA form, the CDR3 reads TGCGCCAGCAGGGGCCTCTCTGAAAAACTGTTTTTT. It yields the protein CASRGLSEKLFF.

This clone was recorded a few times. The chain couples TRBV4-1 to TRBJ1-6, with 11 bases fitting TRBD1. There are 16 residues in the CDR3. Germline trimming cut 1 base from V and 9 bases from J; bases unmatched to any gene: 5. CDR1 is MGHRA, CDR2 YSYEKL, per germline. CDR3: CASSQGPGQGGSPLHF. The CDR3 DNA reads TGCGCCAGCAGCCAAGGCCCGGGACAGGGGGGTTCACCCCTCCACTTT.

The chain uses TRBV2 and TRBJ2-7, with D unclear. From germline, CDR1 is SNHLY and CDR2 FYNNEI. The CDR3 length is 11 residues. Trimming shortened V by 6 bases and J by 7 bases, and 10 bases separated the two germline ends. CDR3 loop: CASRVVREQYF. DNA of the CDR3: TGTGCCAGCAGGGTGGTACGGGAGCAGTACTTC.